Each of the 10 T cell receptor beta chains below was sequenced from the same sample in a study of OX40 agonist ivuxolimab in advanced cancers. Libraries were built with the immunoSEQ multiplex PCR assay. The table comes from immuneACCESS by way of TCRdb, which keeps in-frame sequences with V and J called. Part of the clones is missing from these tables; in studies checked, under half for an unresolved V gene and the rest for unknown reasons. Here the sample has around 65,000 clones; over 75% occur a single time. The ten largest account for approximately 5.4% of the sample. The sequencing used CD4+ or CD8+ T cells sorted from blood, collected in a trial of the OX40 agonist ivuxolimab. The receptors here all came from an adult with an advanced solid tumor such as melanoma, head and neck, liver or kidney cancer.

The J gene is TRBJ1-2, the V gene TRBV6-6, with D maybe TRBD1 (5 bases). Looked up from germline, CDR1 is MNHNY and CDR2 is SVGAGI (reference sequence). CDR3 length equals 14 residues. V was pared by 0 bases and J by 3 bases, with 8 bases between. The CDR3 reads CASSYSGGDYGYTF. CDR3 nucleotide sequence: TGTGCCAGCAGTTACTCTGGGGGAGACTATGGCTACACCTTC.

The gene calls are TRBV2 and TRBJ1-1; D is unresolved. CDR3 length: 13 amino acids. CDR1 and CDR2 (germline): SNHLY, FYNNEI. Trimming pared 1 base from V and 4 bases from J, leaving 7 bases between. CDR3 nucleotides: TGTGCCAGCAGTGAAGAAGCCAGCACTGAAGCTTTCTTT. The encoded protein is CASSEEASTEAFF.

The rearrangement links TRBV5-1 to TRBJ1-4; tentatively, D is TRBD1 (6 bases). Germline lookup yields CDR1 SGHRS and CDR2 YFSETQ. This CDR3 is 16 amino acids long. V dropped 0 bases and J dropped 7 bases, with 16 bases sitting between them. The DNA of the CDR3 is TGCGCCAGCAGCTTGGGCACACAGGGAAGCGCTGAAAAACTGTTTTTT. Its translation is CASSLGTQGSAEKLFF.

This chain uses TRBV28 with TRBJ1-1, with 7 bases lining up with TRBD1. Per the germline V gene, CDR1 is MDHEN and CDR2 is SYDVKM. The junction had 15 bases not matched to a gene; V was cut back by 5 bases and J by 12 bases. The CDR3 length is 14 residues. The CDR3 region is CASSMTGLDRRSFF. The CDR3 region has the DNA TGTGCCAGCAGTATGACAGGGTTGGACCGGCGGTCTTTCTTT.

Only one count was recorded for this clone. The genes are TRBV18 and TRBJ1-6; 7 bases are a match to TRBD1. Germline CDR1 and CDR2: KGHSH and LQKENI. V trimming: 6 bases; J trimming: 7 bases; junction bases outside the gene matches: 9. This CDR3 has 15 residues. CDR3 coding DNA: TGTGCCAGCTCCCCGTCCGGGACAGAGAATTCACCCCTCCACTTT. It specifies CASSPSGTENSPLHF.

The chain recombines TRBV18 with TRBJ1-1; tentatively, D is TRBD1 (5 bases). Looked up from germline, CDR1 is KGHSH and CDR2 is LQKENI. The V end was cut by 3 bases, the J end by 2 bases, with 13 bases between. The CDR3 consists of 15 residues. The CDR3 DNA reads as TGTGCCAGCTCACCGTACAGTGGGGGTAACACTGAAGCTTTCTTT. Translation gives CASSPYSGGNTEAFF.

The chain is built from TRBV10-1 and TRBJ1-2; D is uncertain. Germline CDR1 WNHNN, CDR2 SYGVQD (reference sequence). The germline V and J ends were trimmed by 10 bases and 7 bases, with 19 bases remaining between them. This CDR3 region has 13 residues. In DNA form, the CDR3 reads TGCGCCACCTCACCCTCCCGAATTTTTGGCTACACCTTC. Residues: CATSPSRIFGYTF.

J is TRBJ1-2 and V is TRBV5-5, with 11 bases fitting TRBD1. Germline V CDR1 and CDR2: SGHKS, YYEKEE (reference sequence). Losses at the gene ends were 3 bases for V and 4 bases for J; bases not matched to a gene: 5. The length of the CDR3 is 15 residues. DNA for the CDR3: TGTGCCAGCAGCTCGGACAGGGGGCTGGTCTATGGCTACACCTTC. Translation gives CASSSDRGLVYGYTF.

This clone was seen once. The rearrangement links TRBV6-5 to TRBJ1-2; possible D gene TRBD1, 5 bases. V lost 5 bases, J lost 2 bases, and 12 bases lay in between. The CDR3 sequence is 14 residues long. Per germline, CDR1 MNHEY and CDR2 SVGAGI. The CDR3 sequence is CASSDPGGNYGYTF. CDR3 sequence (DNA): TGTGCCAGCAGTGACCCGGGGGGGAACTATGGCTACACCTTC.

The chain joins TRBV5-4 to TRBJ1-2, with TRBD1 matching over 7 bases. Germline CDR1 SGHNT, CDR2 YYREEE (reference sequence). The CDR3 totals 18 residues. Trimming at V came to 4 bases and at J to 7 bases, leaving 22 bases not matched to a gene. CDR3 sequence: CASSLSQGGGSIVGGYTF. CDR3 bases: TGTGCCAGCAGCCTAAGCCAGGGGGGAGGCTCTATCGTCGGTGGCTACACCTTC.